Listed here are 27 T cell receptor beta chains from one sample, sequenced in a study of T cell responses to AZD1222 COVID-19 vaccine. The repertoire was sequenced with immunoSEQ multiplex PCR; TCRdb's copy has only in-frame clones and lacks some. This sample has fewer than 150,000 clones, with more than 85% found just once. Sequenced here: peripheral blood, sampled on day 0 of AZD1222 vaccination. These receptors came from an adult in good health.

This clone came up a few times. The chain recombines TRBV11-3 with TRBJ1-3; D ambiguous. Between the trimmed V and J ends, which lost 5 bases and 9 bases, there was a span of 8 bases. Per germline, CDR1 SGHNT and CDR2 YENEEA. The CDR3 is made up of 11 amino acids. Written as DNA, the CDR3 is TGTGCCAGCAGCCGAATCGGCACCATATATTTT. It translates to CASSRIGTIYF.

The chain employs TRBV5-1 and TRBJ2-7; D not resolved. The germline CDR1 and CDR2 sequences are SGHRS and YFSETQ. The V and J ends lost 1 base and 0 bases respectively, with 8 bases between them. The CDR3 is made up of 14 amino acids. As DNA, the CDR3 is TGCGCCAGCAGCTTGACAACGAGCTCCTACGAGCAGTACTTC. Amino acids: CASSLTTSSYEQYF.

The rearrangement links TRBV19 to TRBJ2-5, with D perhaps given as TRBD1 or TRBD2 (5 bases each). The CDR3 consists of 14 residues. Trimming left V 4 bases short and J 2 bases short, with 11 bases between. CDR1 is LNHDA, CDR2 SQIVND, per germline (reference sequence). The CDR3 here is CASSTYRTQETQYF. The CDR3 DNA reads TGTGCCAGTAGTACCTACAGGACTCAAGAGACCCAGTACTTC.

The CDR3 bases are TGTGCCAGCAGCCAAGGACTCGGGGGGGCCAAAAACATTCAGTACTTC. Translated, it gives CASSQGLGGAKNIQYF. The rearrangement uses TRBV3-1 (or the pseudogene TRBV3-2) and TRBJ2-4, with 7 bases lining up with TRBD2. The CDR3 has 16 residues. Germline CDR1 reads LGHDT; CDR2 reads YNNKEL (reference sequence). Trimming took 1 base from V and 1 from J; bases not matched to a gene: 4.

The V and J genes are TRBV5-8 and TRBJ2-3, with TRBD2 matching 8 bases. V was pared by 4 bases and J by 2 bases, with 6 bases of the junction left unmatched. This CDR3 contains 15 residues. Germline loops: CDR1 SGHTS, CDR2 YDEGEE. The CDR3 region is CASSNSGAYTDTQYF. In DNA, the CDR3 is TGTGCCAGCAGCAATAGCGGGGCCTACACAGATACGCAGTATTTT.

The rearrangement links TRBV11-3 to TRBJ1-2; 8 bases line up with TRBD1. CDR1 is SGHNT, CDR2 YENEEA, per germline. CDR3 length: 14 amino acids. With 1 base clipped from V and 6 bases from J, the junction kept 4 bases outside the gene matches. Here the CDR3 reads CASSLAPQGDGYTF. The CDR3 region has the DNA TGTGCCAGCAGCTTAGCCCCACAGGGGGATGGCTACACCTTC.

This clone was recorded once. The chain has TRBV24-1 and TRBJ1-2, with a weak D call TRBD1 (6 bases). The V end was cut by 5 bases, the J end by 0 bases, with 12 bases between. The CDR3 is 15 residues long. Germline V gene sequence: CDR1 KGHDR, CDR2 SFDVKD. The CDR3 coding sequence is TGTGCCACCAGTGGGGGGCGACATCCTAACTATGGCTACACCTTC. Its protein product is CATSGGRHPNYGYTF.

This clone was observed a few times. In DNA, the CDR3 is TGTGCCAGCAGTGTGTCAGGGCTCAGCTCCTACGAGCAGTACTTC. It translates to CASSVSGLSSYEQYF. The gene calls are TRBV2 and TRBJ2-7; D may be TRBD1 (5 bases). V dropped 4 bases and J dropped 0 bases, with 13 bases sitting between them. There are 15 residues in the CDR3. Germline V gene lookup returns CDR1 SNHLY and CDR2 FYNNEI.

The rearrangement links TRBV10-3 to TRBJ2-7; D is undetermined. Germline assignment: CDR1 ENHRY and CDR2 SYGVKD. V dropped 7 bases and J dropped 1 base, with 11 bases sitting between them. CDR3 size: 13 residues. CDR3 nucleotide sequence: TGTGCCATCACTACCCCAGGTTCCTACGAGCAGTACTTC. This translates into CAITTPGSYEQYF.

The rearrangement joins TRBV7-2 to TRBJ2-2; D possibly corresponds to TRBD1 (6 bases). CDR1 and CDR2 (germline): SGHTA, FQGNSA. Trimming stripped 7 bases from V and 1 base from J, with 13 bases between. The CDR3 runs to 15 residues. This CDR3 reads CASKGTGWNTGELFF. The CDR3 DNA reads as TGTGCCAGCAAAGGAACAGGGTGGAACACCGGGGAGCTGTTTTTT.

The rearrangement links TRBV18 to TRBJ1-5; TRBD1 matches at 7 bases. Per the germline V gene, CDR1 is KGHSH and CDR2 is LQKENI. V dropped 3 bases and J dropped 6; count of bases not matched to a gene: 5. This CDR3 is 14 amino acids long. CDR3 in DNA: TGTGCCAGCTCACCGACAGGGAATGGTCAGCCCCAGCATTTT. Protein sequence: CASSPTGNGQPQHF.

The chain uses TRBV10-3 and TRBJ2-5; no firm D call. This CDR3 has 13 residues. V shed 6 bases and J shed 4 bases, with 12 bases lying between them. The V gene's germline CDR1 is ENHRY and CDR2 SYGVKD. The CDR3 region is CAISDFTVETQYF. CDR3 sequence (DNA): TGTGCCATCAGCGATTTCACGGTAGAGACCCAGTACTTC.

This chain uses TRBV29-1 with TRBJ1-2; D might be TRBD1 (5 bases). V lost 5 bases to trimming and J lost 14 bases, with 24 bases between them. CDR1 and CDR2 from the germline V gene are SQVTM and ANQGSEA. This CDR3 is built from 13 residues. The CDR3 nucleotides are TGCAGCGTTCCTATCTCCGGGACCCAGGCTGGGACCTTC. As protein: CSVPISGTQAGTF.

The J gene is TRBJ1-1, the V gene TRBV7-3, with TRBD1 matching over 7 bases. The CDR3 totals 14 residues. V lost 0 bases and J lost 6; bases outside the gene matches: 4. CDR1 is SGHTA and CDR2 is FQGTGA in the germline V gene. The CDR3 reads CASSLTHRGAEAFF. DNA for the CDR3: TGTGCCAGCAGCTTAACTCACAGGGGCGCTGAAGCTTTCTTT.

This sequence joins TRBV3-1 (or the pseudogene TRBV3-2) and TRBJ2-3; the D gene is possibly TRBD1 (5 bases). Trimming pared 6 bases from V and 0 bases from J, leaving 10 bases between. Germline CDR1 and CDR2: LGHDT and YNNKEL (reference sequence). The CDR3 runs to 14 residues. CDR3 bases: TGTGCCAGCAGAGGGGCAGGTAGCACAGATACGCAGTATTTT. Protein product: CASRGAGSTDTQYF.

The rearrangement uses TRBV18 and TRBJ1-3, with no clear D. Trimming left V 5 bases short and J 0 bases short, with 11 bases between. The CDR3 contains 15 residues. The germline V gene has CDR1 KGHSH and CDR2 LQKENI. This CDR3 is CASSEPGNSGNTIYF. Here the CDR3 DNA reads TGTGCCAGCTCAGAACCGGGGAACTCTGGAAACACCATATATTTT.

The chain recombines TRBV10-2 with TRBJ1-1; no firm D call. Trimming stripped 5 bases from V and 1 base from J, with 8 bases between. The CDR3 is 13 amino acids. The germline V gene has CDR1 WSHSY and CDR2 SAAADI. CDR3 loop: CASSIYGNTEAFF. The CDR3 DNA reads TGCGCCAGCAGTATATACGGGAACACTGAAGCTTTCTTT.

The CDR3 protein is CASSLLGTGGNEKLFF. The CDR3 nucleotides are TGTGCCAGCAGCTTGCTCGGGACAGGGGGCAATGAAAAACTGTTTTTT. The genes are TRBV5-4 and TRBJ1-4, with TRBD1 identical over 12 bases. CDR1 SGHNT and CDR2 YYREEE come from the germline V gene (reference sequence). With 1 base clipped from V and 5 bases from J, the junction kept 3 bases outside the gene matches. CDR3 length: 16 amino acids.

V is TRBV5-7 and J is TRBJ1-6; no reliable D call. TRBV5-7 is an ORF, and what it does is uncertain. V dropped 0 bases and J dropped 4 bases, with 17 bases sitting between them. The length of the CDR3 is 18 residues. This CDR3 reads CASSLEFHWKNYNSPLHF. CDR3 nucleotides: TGTGCCAGCAGCTTGGAGTTTCATTGGAAGAATTATAATTCACCCCTCCACTTT.

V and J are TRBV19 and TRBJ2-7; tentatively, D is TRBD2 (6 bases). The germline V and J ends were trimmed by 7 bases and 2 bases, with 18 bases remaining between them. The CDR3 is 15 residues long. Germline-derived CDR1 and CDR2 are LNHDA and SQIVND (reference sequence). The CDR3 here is CASTPTGGAPYEQYF. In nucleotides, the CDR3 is TGTGCCAGTACCCCCACCGGAGGGGCACCCTACGAGCAGTACTTC.

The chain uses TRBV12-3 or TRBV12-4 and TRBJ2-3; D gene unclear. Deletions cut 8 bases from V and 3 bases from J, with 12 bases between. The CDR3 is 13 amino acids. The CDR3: CASRVGITDTQYF. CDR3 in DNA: TGTGCCAGCCGAGTGGGCATAACAGATACGCAGTATTTT.

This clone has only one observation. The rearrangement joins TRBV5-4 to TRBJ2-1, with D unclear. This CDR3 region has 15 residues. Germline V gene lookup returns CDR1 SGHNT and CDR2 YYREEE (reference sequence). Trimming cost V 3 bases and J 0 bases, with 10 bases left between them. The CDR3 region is CASSSPISSYNEQFF. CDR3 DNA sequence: TGTGCCAGCAGCTCACCAATCAGCTCCTACAATGAGCAGTTCTTC. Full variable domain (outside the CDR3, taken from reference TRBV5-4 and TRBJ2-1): ETGVTQSPTHLIKTRGQQVTLRCSSQSGHNTVSWYQQALGQGPQFIFQYYREEENGRGNFPPRFSGLQFPNYSSELNVNALELDDSALYLCASSSPISSYNEQFFGPGTRLTVL.

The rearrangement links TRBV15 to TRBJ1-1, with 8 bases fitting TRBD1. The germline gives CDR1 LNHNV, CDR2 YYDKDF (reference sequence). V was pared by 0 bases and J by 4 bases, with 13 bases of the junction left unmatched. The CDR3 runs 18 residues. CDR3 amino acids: CATSRDVRTGRGITEAFF. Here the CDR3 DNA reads TGTGCCACCAGCAGAGACGTTCGGACAGGGCGAGGGATCACTGAAGCTTTCTTT.

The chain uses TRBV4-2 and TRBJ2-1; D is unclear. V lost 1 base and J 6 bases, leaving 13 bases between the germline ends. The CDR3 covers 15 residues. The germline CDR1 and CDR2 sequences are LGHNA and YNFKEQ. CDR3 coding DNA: TGTGCCAGCAGCCAAGTTACTATAAACCCCAATGAGCAGTTCTTC. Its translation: CASSQVTINPNEQFF.

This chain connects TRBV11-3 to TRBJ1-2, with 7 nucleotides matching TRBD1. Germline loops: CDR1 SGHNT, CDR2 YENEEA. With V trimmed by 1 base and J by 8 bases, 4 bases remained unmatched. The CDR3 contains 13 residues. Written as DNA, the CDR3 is TGTGCCAGCAGCTTAGGGACAGGTCGAGGCTACACCTTC. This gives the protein CASSLGTGRGYTF.

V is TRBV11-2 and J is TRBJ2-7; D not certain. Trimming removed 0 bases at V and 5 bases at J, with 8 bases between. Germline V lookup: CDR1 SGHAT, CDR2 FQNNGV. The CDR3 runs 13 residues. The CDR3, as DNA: TGTGCCAGCAGCTTAGATAGGGTCCACGAGCAGTACTTC. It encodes CASSLDRVHEQYF.

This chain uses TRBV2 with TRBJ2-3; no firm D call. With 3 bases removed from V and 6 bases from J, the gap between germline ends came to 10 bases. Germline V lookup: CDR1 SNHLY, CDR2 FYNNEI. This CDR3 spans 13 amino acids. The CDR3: CASSDDLMDTQYF. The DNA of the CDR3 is TGTGCCAGCAGTGACGATCTTATGGATACGCAGTATTTT.